The 20 T cell receptor beta chains presented below share a single source sample, sequenced in a study of cytomegalovirus exposure and HLA in healthy donors. The PCR employed 60 Vbeta primers together with 13 Jbeta primers. The table came from immunoSEQ multiplex PCR; TCRdb's copy has only in-frame clones and leaves some out. The sample holds roughly 150,000 clones; roughly 87% are singletons and the top ten take approximately 4%. The sequencing sample was made of PBMCs. The receptors come from a man aged 50-60 years in good health and CMV-seropositive.

The chain joins TRBV29-1 to TRBJ1-5, with D maybe TRBD1 (6 bases). In germline, CDR1 is SQVTM, CDR2 ANQGSEA. The CDR3 covers 15 residues. V lost 6 bases to trimming and J lost 2 bases, with 17 bases between them. The CDR3 reads CSVGPQGGGNQPQHF. CDR3 DNA sequence: TGCAGCGTCGGACCACAGGGTGGGGGCAATCAGCCCCAGCATTTT.

V is TRBV6-1 and J is TRBJ1-2; a possible D gene is TRBD1 (6 bases). Deletions cut 0 bases from V and 0 bases from J, with 8 bases between. The germline CDR1 and CDR2 sequences are MNHNS and SASEGT. CDR3 length equals 15 residues. The CDR3: CASSEAWTANYGYTF. The CDR3 DNA reads as TGTGCCAGCAGTGAAGCCTGGACAGCTAACTATGGCTACACCTTC.

This clone was seen once. V usage is TRBV7-9 and J usage is TRBJ1-2, with D possibly matching TRBD1 (5 bases). CDR1 and CDR2 from the germline V gene are SEHNR and FQNEAQ (reference sequence). The length of the CDR3 is 13 residues. V lost 11 bases and J 5 bases, leaving 18 bases between the germline ends. The CDR3 is CAGRQGLGYGYTF. CDR3 sequence (DNA): TGTGCCGGAAGGCAGGGTTTAGGTTATGGCTACACCTTC.

V usage is TRBV5-5 and J usage is TRBJ1-3; no clear D gene. With 0 bases removed from V and 0 bases from J, the gap between germline ends came to 7 bases. Germline V lookup: CDR1 SGHKS, CDR2 YYEKEE (reference sequence). The CDR3 runs 15 residues. The CDR3 bases are TGTGCCAGCAGCTTGGGAGAGAACTCTGGAAACACCATATATTTT. This encodes CASSLGENSGNTIYF. The full variable domain, its missing parts supplied by reference TRBV5-5 and TRBJ1-3, is DAGVTQSPTHLIKTRGQQVTLRCSPISGHKSVSWYQQVLGQGPQFIFQYYEKEERGRGNFPDRFSARQFPNYSSELNVNALLLGDSALYLCASSLGENSGNTIYFGEGSWLTVV.

J is TRBJ1-4 and V is TRBV4-1; D ambiguous. This CDR3 comprises 16 residues. The germline V and J ends were trimmed by 1 base and 0 bases, with 9 bases remaining between them. The V gene's germline CDR1 is MGHRA and CDR2 YSYEKL. CDR3 in DNA: TGCGCCAGCAGCCAAGGTACATTGTCAACTAATGAAAAACTGTTTTTT. Translated, it gives CASSQGTLSTNEKLFF.

The sample holds a few counts of this clone. The chain uses TRBV5-1 and TRBJ2-5; perhaps TRBD2 as D (5 bases). CDR1 and CDR2 from the germline V gene are SGHRS and YFSETQ. CDR3 length: 15 residues. Trimming shortened V by 4 bases and J by 2 bases, and 15 bases separated the two germline ends. CDR3 sequence: CASSRLGGSQETQYF. In DNA, the CDR3 is TGCGCCAGCAGCCGACTCGGAGGTAGTCAAGAGACCCAGTACTTC.

The chain has TRBV14 and TRBJ1-2; weak D call: TRBD1 (5 bases). The V gene's germline CDR1 is SGHDN and CDR2 FVKESK. The ends were cut back, 7 bases at V and 2 bases at J, with 17 bases in the middle. The CDR3 runs to 15 residues. This chain's CDR3 is CASTPLLDRNYGYTF. CDR3 in DNA: TGTGCCAGCACCCCCCTCCTCGACAGAAACTATGGCTACACCTTC.

The chain links TRBV11-2 to TRBJ2-5, with 15 bases fitting TRBD2. The length of the CDR3 is 15 residues. Germline V gives CDR1 SGHAT, CDR2 FQNNGV. Losses at the gene ends were 5 bases for V and 4 bases for J; bases not matched to a gene: 2. The CDR3 coding sequence is TGTGCCAGCAGCCGGGGACTAGCGGGAGGAGAGACCCAGTACTTC. It is translated as CASSRGLAGGETQYF.

The chain employs TRBV6-5 and TRBJ2-7; 9 bases align to TRBD1. The CDR3 extends over 12 amino acids. V lost 10 bases, J lost 7 bases, and 8 bases stayed unmatched. Germline V gene lookup returns CDR1 MNHEY and CDR2 SVGAGI. The CDR3 loop reads CATGTGWREQYF. CDR3 nucleotide sequence: TGTGCCACCGGGACAGGGTGGAGGGAGCAGTACTTC.

This clone has a handful of counts. The chain employs TRBV28 and TRBJ2-7; 11 bases agree with TRBD1. The CDR3 is 15 amino acids. Germline CDR1 reads MDHEN; CDR2 reads SYDVKM. V lost 5 bases to trimming and J lost 0 bases; unmatched junction nucleotides: 3. CDR3 loop: CASSPGQGVSYEQYF. The CDR3 region has the DNA TGTGCCAGCAGTCCGGGACAGGGGGTCTCCTACGAGCAGTACTTC.

The V call is TRBV28, the J call TRBJ1-5; D uncertain. The CDR3 is made up of 14 amino acids. Germline V gene data show CDR1 as MDHEN and CDR2 as SYDVKM. V lost 2 bases to trimming and J lost 7 bases, with 12 bases between them. In nucleotides, the CDR3 is TGTGCCAGCAGTTTAATGATCCGGGGACAGCCCCAGCATTTT. This codes for CASSLMIRGQPQHF.

The rearrangement links TRBV14 to TRBJ2-5; D perhaps matches TRBD2 (5 bases). This CDR3 contains 13 residues. CDR1 SGHDN and CDR2 FVKESK come from the germline V gene. The V end was cut by 2 bases, the J end by 11 bases, with 15 bases between. CDR3 sequence: CASSQLPTWEQYF. DNA of the CDR3: TGTGCCAGCAGCCAATTGCCGACCTGGGAGCAGTACTTC. Full variable domain (remainder filled in from reference TRBV14 and TRBJ2-5): EAGVTQFPSHSVIEKGQTVTLRCDPISGHDNLYWYRRVMGKEIKFLLHFVKESKQDESGMPNNRFLAERTGGTYSTLKVQPAELEDSGVYFCASSQLPTWEQYFGPGTRLLVL.

V gene TRBV10-1 combines with J gene TRBJ2-7, with a tentative D call TRBD1 (5 bases). The germline CDR1 and CDR2 sequences are WNHNN and SYGVQD (reference sequence). The ends were cut back, 7 bases at V and 0 bases at J, with 13 bases in the middle. This CDR3 comprises 14 residues. The CDR3 DNA reads as TGCGCCAGCAATAAACAGGAATACTCCTACGAGCAGTACTTC. This sequence encodes CASNKQEYSYEQYF.

This clone was counted only a few times. This chain connects TRBV6-5 to TRBJ1-5, with D perhaps matching TRBD1 (5 bases). V was shortened by 6 bases and J by 2 bases, with 14 bases between the two germline ends. Germline V gives CDR1 MNHEY, CDR2 SVGAGI. This CDR3 has 15 amino acids. The CDR3 coding sequence is TGTGCCAGCAGGGGGGGAGGAGGGGGCAATCAGCCCCAGCATTTT. Protein: CASRGGGGGNQPQHF.

The chain recombines TRBV28 with TRBJ1-1; no definite D call. V lost 3 bases, J lost 2 bases, and 7 bases lay in between. Per the germline V gene, CDR1 is MDHEN and CDR2 is SYDVKM. This CDR3 is 13 amino acids long. The CDR3 protein is CASSLGTNTEAFF. The CDR3 DNA reads as TGTGCCAGCAGTTTGGGCACCAACACTGAAGCTTTCTTT.

J is TRBJ2-2 and V is TRBV6-6, with 7 bases identical to TRBD2. The CDR3 runs 15 residues. V lost 3 bases, J lost 3 bases, and 4 bases stayed unmatched. Germline V lookup: CDR1 MNHNY, CDR2 SVGAGI (reference sequence). CDR3 in amino acids: CASSYQRGDTGELFF. DNA for the CDR3: TGTGCCAGCAGTTATCAGCGGGGCGACACCGGGGAGCTGTTTTTT.

V and J are TRBV30 and TRBJ2-2; 7 bases align to TRBD2. The CDR3 is made up of 15 amino acids. The junction had 12 bases not matched to a gene; V was cut back by 5 bases and J by 6 bases. Germline assignment: CDR1 GTSNPN and CDR2 SVGIG (reference sequence). The CDR3 nucleotides read TGTGCCTGGGGCACTCCAACTAGCGATGCCGGGGAGCTGTTTTTT. Its translation is CAWGTPTSDAGELFF. Drawing the rest from reference TRBV30 and TRBJ2-2, the complete variable domain is SQTIHQWPATLVQPVGSPLSLECTVEGTSNPNLYWYRQAAGRGLQLLFYSVGIGQISSEVPQNLSASRPQDRQFILSSKKLLLSDSGFYLCAWGTPTSDAGELFFGEGSRLTVL.

The chain employs TRBV5-1 and TRBJ2-1; 12 nucleotides align to TRBD2. The trim removed 2 bases at V and 5 bases at J, leaving 8 bases unmatched. The V gene's germline CDR1 is SGHRS and CDR2 YFSETQ. The CDR3 sequence is 17 residues long. CDR3 sequence reads: CASSFYASGRVHNEQFF. In DNA, the CDR3 is TGCGCCAGCAGCTTTTACGCTAGCGGGAGGGTACACAATGAGCAGTTCTTC.

V usage is TRBV13 and J usage is TRBJ2-1; 7 nucleotides align to TRBD2. This CDR3 spans 13 amino acids. Germline CDR1 reads PRHDT; CDR2 reads FYEKMQ (reference sequence). Trimming cost V 8 bases and J 9 bases; bases outside gene matches: 10. The CDR3 sequence: CASRTVGEGEQFF. CDR3 bases: TGTGCCAGCCGGACTGTCGGGGAGGGTGAGCAGTTCTTC.

In its sample, this clone was seen once. V gene TRBV11-2 combines with J gene TRBJ1-4, with TRBD1 matching 8 bases. Germline CDR1 reads SGHAT; CDR2 reads FQNNGV. J was trimmed by 8 bases and V by 5 bases; bases with no gene match: 7. The CDR3 extends over 14 amino acids. The CDR3: CASSPRQGNEKLFF. Written as DNA, the CDR3 is TGTGCCAGCAGCCCCAGACAGGGGAACGAAAAACTGTTTTTT.